The rows below give T cell receptor beta chains drawn from one sample of a study of CXCR3-negative and CXCR3-positive naive CD8 T cells. TCRdb reprocessed the 5' RACE reads and stores each CDR3 protein as one record, lacking DNA. The sample holds about 150,000 distinct CDR3 sequences. The sample comprised naive CXCR3+ CD8+ T cells from blood. These receptors all come from a human donor in good health. Some clones in this sample may be carry-over from other donors' samples. The CDR3 runs from the conserved cysteine through the conserved F or W.

V	J	CDR3
TRBV29-1	TRBJ2-1	CSVELSAVSSYNEQFF
TRBV7-2	TRBJ2-1	CASSLAAEKYNEQFF
TRBV5-1	TRBJ1-1	CASSLSSDLNTEAFF
TRBV7-6	TRBJ2-7	CASSSGQGLAYEQYF
TRBV29-1	TRBJ2-7	CSPRTAEAEQYF
TRBV25-1	TRBJ2-3	CASSDFFLTSGSPIATDTQYF
TRBV7-9	TRBJ2-7	CASSLADMAESSYEQYF
TRBV5-1	TRBJ1-2	CASSLETGAGSYGYTF
TRBV29-1	TRBJ1-1	CSGGDRGLDTEAFF
TRBV5-5	TRBJ2-3	CASSLTTVVDTQYF
TRBV19	TRBJ1-1	CASGPGRVTEAFF
TRBV7-9	TRBJ1-2	CASSSGQGARGYTF
TRBV11-3	TRBJ1-3	CASSARAPGPGNTIYF
TRBV3-1	TRBJ1-1	CASSQLLLTPNTEAFF
TRBV4-2	TRBJ1-1	CASSQEWQMNTEAFF
TRBV28	TRBJ1-5	CASSFPLQPQHF
TRBV29-1	TRBJ2-2	CSVDFSNTGELFF
TRBV7-8	TRBJ2-7	CASSPRVYEQYF
TRBV30	TRBJ1-1	CAWSAMNTEAFF
TRBV15	TRBJ2-2	CATSRAGQGSTGELFF
TRBV29-1	TRBJ1-2	CSVASGGVGGAGYGYTF
TRBV12-3/TRBV12-4	TRBJ2-1	CASSLVQYNEQFF
TRBV10-3	TRBJ2-7	CAISDRFYEQYF
TRBV5-1	TRBJ2-1	CASSLEREGSYNEQFF
TRBV9	TRBJ2-7	CASSLDRVDEQYF
TRBV19	TRBJ2-1	CASSIGQGALNEQFF
TRBV29-1	TRBJ2-7	CSVEMRGLGEQYF
TRBV20-1	TRBJ2-3	CSAITPFEGGSEDTQYF
TRBV20-1	TRBJ2-1	CSARSLAGNEQFF
TRBV6-5	TRBJ1-5	CASSLSMGNQPQHF
TRBV4-3	TRBJ1-1	CASSQDTGLTTEAFF
TRBV10-2	TRBJ1-1	CASRDIINTEAFF
TRBV6-5	TRBJ1-1	CASSYHPGAEAFF
TRBV28	TRBJ2-1	CASSSTTYNEQFF
TRBV7-8	TRBJ2-7	CASSIGVASSYEQYF
TRBV4-1	TRBJ2-3	CASSQDPRYFTDTQYF
TRBV6-5	TRBJ1-2	CASSYGTDYGYTF
TRBV3-1	TRBJ2-1	CASSPRKTGVDNEQFF
TRBV24-1	TRBJ2-1	CATAGGWQGHKYNEQFF
TRBV10-3	TRBJ1-1	CAISEWTVPEAFF
TRBV5-1	TRBJ2-3	CASSEARDTQYF
TRBV2	TRBJ2-1	CASRAGTGPYNEQFF
TRBV19	TRBJ1-1	CASSLGMGPPGEAFF
TRBV5-1	TRBJ2-3	CASSPRTLTGARADTQYF
TRBV4-2	TRBJ2-5	CASSHPTAGEYQETQYF
TRBV6-5	TRBJ2-1	CASSYTSSYNEQFF
TRBV28	TRBJ2-7	CASSYATYEQYF
TRBV5-1	TRBJ2-1	CASSFPDGYNEQFF